The rows below give T cell receptor beta chains drawn from one sample of a study of blood T cells in healthy people across ages. TCRdb fed the 5' RACE reads into MiXCR, producing one record per CDR3 protein. The table includes 1,800,000 or so distinct CDR3 sequences, roughly 43% detected once. Sequenced input: blood. The source of these receptors is a human donor in good health. CDR3s include the opening cysteine and the closing phenylalanine or tryptophan. Fields, in order: J gene, D gene, V gene, clone size, CDR3 DNA, CDR3 protein. A D gene is named only where the DNA matches it firmly. Clone sizes are given selectively: once, few, many, or a class where the clone is expanded.

j_gene: TRBJ2-3; d_gene: -; v_gene: TRBV29-1; abundance: many; CDR3nt: TGCAGCACAGGTGTAGATACGCAGTATTTT; CDR3aa: CSTGVDTQYF
j_gene: TRBJ1-4; d_gene: -; v_gene: TRBV4-2; abundance: -; CDR3nt: TGTGCCAGCAGCCAAGTTCTGGGGCCGAATGAAAAACTGTTTTTT; CDR3aa: CASSQVLGPNEKLFF
j_gene: TRBJ1-2; d_gene: TRBD1; v_gene: TRBV4-1; abundance: once; CDR3nt: TGCGCCAGCAAAAGGGCGGTAGAGGACAGGGTTGGCTACACCTTC; CDR3aa: CASKRAVEDRVGYTF
j_gene: TRBJ2-7; d_gene: -; v_gene: TRBV7-6; abundance: few; CDR3nt: TGTGCCAGCAGTCCGCCCCCCCCTACAGGGGAGCAGTACTTC; CDR3aa: CASSPPPPTGEQYF
j_gene: TRBJ1-1; d_gene: -; v_gene: TRBV23-1; abundance: -; CDR3nt: TGCGCCAGCAGTCAATCCGTGGTGGCTACCATTGAAGCTTTCTTT; CDR3aa: CASSQSVVATIEAFF
j_gene: TRBJ1-5; d_gene: -; v_gene: TRBV20-1; abundance: few; CDR3nt: TGCAGTGCTAGAGATCCTCAGACAGTGCAGCCCCAGCATTTT; CDR3aa: CSARDPQTVQPQHF
j_gene: TRBJ1-4; d_gene: TRBD1; v_gene: TRBV15; abundance: -; CDR3nt: TGTGCCACCAGCCGAGCAGGGGGCAATGAAAAACTGTTTTTT; CDR3aa: CATSRAGGNEKLFF
j_gene: TRBJ2-1; d_gene: TRBD2; v_gene: TRBV4-3; abundance: few; CDR3nt: TGCGCCAGCAGCCCGGGACTAGAGAGGTACAATGAGCAGTTCTTC; CDR3aa: CASSPGLERYNEQFF
j_gene: TRBJ1-5; d_gene: -; v_gene: TRBV4-2; abundance: -; CDR3nt: TGTGCCAGCAGCCAAGATGGGGGTCGCGGTTGGCCCCAGCATTTT; CDR3aa: CASSQDGGRGWPQHF
j_gene: TRBJ2-1; d_gene: -; v_gene: TRBV6-1; abundance: few; CDR3nt: TGTGCCAGCAGTGGGCAGGCTAGCTCCTACAATGAGCAGTTCTTC; CDR3aa: CASSGQASSYNEQFF
j_gene: TRBJ2-5; d_gene: TRBD2; v_gene: TRBV7-2; abundance: few; CDR3nt: TGTGCCAGCAGCTTAAACGCGGGGGGGCGGGAGACCCAGTACTTC; CDR3aa: CASSLNAGGRETQYF
j_gene: TRBJ2-6; d_gene: TRBD2; v_gene: TRBV4-3; abundance: -; CDR3nt: TGCGCCAGCAGCCGTACTAGCGGGGGGGCCCTCTCTGGGGCCAACGTCCTGACTTTC; CDR3aa: CASSRTSGGALSGANVLTF
j_gene: TRBJ1-2; d_gene: TRBD1; v_gene: TRBV6-6; abundance: few; CDR3nt: TGTGCCAGCAGTTACGGGGACAGGGAGAACTATGGCTACACCTTC; CDR3aa: CASSYGDRENYGYTF
j_gene: TRBJ1-1; d_gene: -; v_gene: TRBV6-5; abundance: many; CDR3nt: TGTGCCAGCAGTTCTGTTAGAACAGCGGGGGCTGAAGCTTTCTTT; CDR3aa: CASSSVRTAGAEAFF
j_gene: TRBJ1-1; d_gene: -; v_gene: TRBV7-9; abundance: few; CDR3nt: TGTGCCAGCCAAGGGCAGGGGAACACTGAAGCTTTCTTT; CDR3aa: CASQGQGNTEAFF
j_gene: TRBJ1-4; d_gene: -; v_gene: TRBV3-1; abundance: -; CDR3nt: TGTGCCAGCAGCCTACAGGGCGGTTTAGCTAATGAAAAACTGTTTTTT; CDR3aa: CASSLQGGLANEKLFF
j_gene: TRBJ2-3; d_gene: TRBD2; v_gene: TRBV5-1; abundance: few; CDR3nt: TGCGCCAGCAGAGGAGCGGGGGGTATTAGCACAGATACGCAGTATTTT; CDR3aa: CASRGAGGISTDTQYF
j_gene: TRBJ1-2; d_gene: TRBD1; v_gene: TRBV4-3; abundance: few; CDR3nt: TGCGCCAGCAGCCCCCAGGGGGCCACCCTCAATGGCTACACCTTC; CDR3aa: CASSPQGATLNGYTF
j_gene: TRBJ1-1; d_gene: -; v_gene: TRBV29-1; abundance: few; CDR3nt: TGCAGCTCCTTGGGGGGGGAATCGGAGACTGAAGCTTTCTTT; CDR3aa: CSSLGGESETEAFF
j_gene: TRBJ2-7; d_gene: TRBD1; v_gene: TRBV7-9; abundance: -; CDR3nt: TGTGCCAGCAGACCCAATCTCCGGGACAGGGGGTCCTACGAGCAGTACTTC; CDR3aa: CASRPNLRDRGSYEQYF
j_gene: TRBJ2-1; d_gene: TRBD2; v_gene: TRBV4-3; abundance: -; CDR3nt: TGCGCCAGCAGCCCGGAAGGGGCTAGCGGGGCAAATGAGCAGTTCTTC; CDR3aa: CASSPEGASGANEQFF
j_gene: TRBJ2-3; d_gene: TRBD2; v_gene: TRBV7-2; abundance: -; CDR3nt: TGTGCCAGCAGCTACCGACTAGCGATCACAGATACGCAGTATTTT; CDR3aa: CASSYRLAITDTQYF
j_gene: TRBJ1-1; d_gene: -; v_gene: TRBV12-3/TRBV12-4; abundance: -; CDR3nt: TGTGCCGGCAGCCCCACCACGTTTAAGGCTTTCTTT; CDR3aa: CAGSPTTFKAFF
j_gene: TRBJ2-2; d_gene: -; v_gene: TRBV29-1; abundance: -; CDR3nt: TGCAGCGTATACTTTGTCGGGGAGCTGTTTTTT; CDR3aa: CSVYFVGELFF
j_gene: TRBJ1-2; d_gene: TRBD1; v_gene: TRBV5-1; abundance: many; CDR3nt: TGCGCCAGCAGCTTCCGACAGGGGGAGGTTGACGGCTACACCTTC; CDR3aa: CASSFRQGEVDGYTF
j_gene: TRBJ1-2; d_gene: -; v_gene: TRBV7-9; abundance: -; CDR3nt: TGTGCCAGCAGAGCGGAGGGGAACTATGGCTACACCTTC; CDR3aa: CASRAEGNYGYTF
j_gene: TRBJ2-3; d_gene: TRBD1; v_gene: TRBV29-1; abundance: -; CDR3nt: TGCAGCGTCACCGGGACAGGGGGCGCAGATACGCAGTATTTT; CDR3aa: CSVTGTGGADTQYF
j_gene: TRBJ2-5; d_gene: TRBD2; v_gene: TRBV2; abundance: -; CDR3nt: TGTGCCAGCAGTGAAGCTATCAGCGGGGAAAGCATTGAGACCCAGTACTTC; CDR3aa: CASSEAISGESIETQYF
j_gene: TRBJ2-3; d_gene: -; v_gene: TRBV20-1; abundance: once; CDR3nt: TGCAGTGCTAGAGATGGAGGGGTTCCAGACACGCAGTATTTT; CDR3aa: CSARDGGVPDTQYF